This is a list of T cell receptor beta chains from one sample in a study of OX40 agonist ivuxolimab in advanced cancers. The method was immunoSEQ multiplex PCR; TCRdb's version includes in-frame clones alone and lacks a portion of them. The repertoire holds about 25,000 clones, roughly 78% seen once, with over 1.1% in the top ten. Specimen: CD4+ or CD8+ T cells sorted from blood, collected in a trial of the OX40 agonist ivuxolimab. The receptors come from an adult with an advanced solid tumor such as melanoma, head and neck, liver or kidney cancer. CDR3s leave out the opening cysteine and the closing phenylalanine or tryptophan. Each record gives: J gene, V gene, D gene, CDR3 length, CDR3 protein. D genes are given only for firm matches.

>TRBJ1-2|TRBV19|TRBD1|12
ASSFRDRIYGYT
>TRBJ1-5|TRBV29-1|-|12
SVLTTGNNQPQH
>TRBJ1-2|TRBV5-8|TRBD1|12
ASSSGQGWYGYT
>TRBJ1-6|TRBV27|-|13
ASSSTGRLDSPLH
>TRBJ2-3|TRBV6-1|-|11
ASSVLNTDTQY
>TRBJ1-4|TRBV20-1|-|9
SMHLNEKLF
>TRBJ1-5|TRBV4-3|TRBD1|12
ASSQDRGPQPQH
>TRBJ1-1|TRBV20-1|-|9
SANMNTEAF
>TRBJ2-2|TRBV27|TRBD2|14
ASSLYSGTNTGELF
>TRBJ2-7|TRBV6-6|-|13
ASSARTGASYEQY
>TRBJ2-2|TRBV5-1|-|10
ASSFATGELF
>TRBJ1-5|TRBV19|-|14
ASSIQLGSSNQPQH
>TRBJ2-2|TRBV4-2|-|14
ASSQVSGMRPGELF
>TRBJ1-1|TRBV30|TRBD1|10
AYGTVNTEAF
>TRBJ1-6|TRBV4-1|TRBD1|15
ASSQDQDRVANSPLH
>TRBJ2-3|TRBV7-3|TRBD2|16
ASSPRRTSGGSTDTQY
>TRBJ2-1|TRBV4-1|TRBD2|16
ASSQRGTSGSSYNEQF
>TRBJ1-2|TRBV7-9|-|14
ASSRAETPTSYGYT
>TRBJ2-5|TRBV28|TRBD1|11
ASARGLEETQY
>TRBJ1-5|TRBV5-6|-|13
ASSLRGAANQPQH
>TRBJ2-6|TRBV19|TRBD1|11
ASRQGGANVLT
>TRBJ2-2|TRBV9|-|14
ASSGRRGRNTGELF
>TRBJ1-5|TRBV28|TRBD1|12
ASTLGTGYQPQH
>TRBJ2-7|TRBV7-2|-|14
ASSLGGSVAGAEQY
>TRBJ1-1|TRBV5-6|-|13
ASSLDWEGDTEAF
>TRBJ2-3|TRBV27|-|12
ASSLDGRTDTQY
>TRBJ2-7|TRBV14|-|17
ASSQDFIPSGALTYEQY
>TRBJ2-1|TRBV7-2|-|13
ASSLAGIGNNEQF
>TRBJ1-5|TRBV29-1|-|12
SVEDGAGNQPQH
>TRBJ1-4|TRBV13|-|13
ASSLVGAEWGKLF
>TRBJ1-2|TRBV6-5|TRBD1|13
ASRKSGTDNYGYT
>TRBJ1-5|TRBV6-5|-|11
ASSHLNNQPQH
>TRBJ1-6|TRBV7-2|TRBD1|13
ASSTQGAEYSPLH
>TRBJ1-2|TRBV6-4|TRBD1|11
ASSKTGDYGYT
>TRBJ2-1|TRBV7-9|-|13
ASSPGRSSYNEQF
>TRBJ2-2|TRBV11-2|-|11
ASSLVDTGELF
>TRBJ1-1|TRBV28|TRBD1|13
ASSTAGGKDTEAF
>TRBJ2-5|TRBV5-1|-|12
ASSLGNLRETQY
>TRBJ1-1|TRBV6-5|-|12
ASSRPRGGTEAF
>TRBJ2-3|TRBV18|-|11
ASSPYGPDTQY
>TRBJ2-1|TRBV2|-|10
ASSRQGGEQF
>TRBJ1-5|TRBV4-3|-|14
ASSQGTVYSNQPQH
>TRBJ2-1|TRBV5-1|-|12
ASSYTGRNAEQF
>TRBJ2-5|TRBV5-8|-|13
ASSHGRERGETQY
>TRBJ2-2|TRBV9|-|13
ASSVDALDTGELF
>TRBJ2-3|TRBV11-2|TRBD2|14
ASSFGSGGATDTQY